The clone carrying this TCR beta chain was recorded a few times. As yet, its antigen is unknown. Libraries were prepared by immunoSEQ multiplex PCR; TCRdb keeps only in-frame clonotypes and omits some of them. In the table there are more than 20,000 clones, roughly 62% of which are singletons. The record originates from a study of PD-1 blockade in classical Hodgkin lymphoma. Overall study findings and caveats: Patients who initiated nivolumab within 1 year of ASCT were excluded. The baseline diversity of complete responders showed similarity to that of newly diagnosed patients.

Every single patient, without exception, relapsed after autologous stem cell transplantation, and brentuximab vedotin exposure varied. Specimen: peripheral blood mononuclear cells (PBMCs), collected before the second cycle of nivolumab. The clonotype originates from a human donor with classical Hodgkin lymphoma.

The CDR3 loop is CASSIHRGPSYNEQFF. The CDR3 DNA follows: TGTGCCAGTAGTATCCACCGGGGGCCCTCCTACAATGAGCAGTTCTTC. This chain joins TRBV19 and TRBJ2-1, with D perhaps given as TRBD1 or TRBD2 (6 bases each). V was cut by 3 bases and J by 0 bases, with 12 bases left in between. Looked up from germline, CDR1 is LNHDA and CDR2 is SQIVND (reference sequence). This CDR3 is built from 16 residues.